This TCR beta chain was found in a study of CD8+ T cells in alopecia areata. Study results and caveats: Researchers report lesional scalp, most notably alopecia totalis/universalis, outstripped normal scalp in clonality.

Individuals with alopecia areata gave both lesional scalp punch biopsies and peripheral blood for collection. Sorted out of PBMCs were CD4+ T cells and CD8+ T cells. V lost 0 bases and J 4 bases, leaving 7 bases between the germline ends. The CDR3 runs 13 residues. Germline V lookup: CDR1 MNHNY, CDR2 SVGAGI (reference sequence). Comment on this clone: Its matching antigen is unknown.

Following RNA extraction, reverse transcription yielded cDNA that acted as the sequencing template. TCRdb keeps only in-frame clones here, not all; method: immunoSEQ multiplex PCR. The profile shows fewer than 40,000 clones, around 59% of them singletons. The sample was NKG2D-high CD8+ T cells sorted from blood. The gene calls are TRBV6-6 and TRBJ2-7, with D possibly TRBD2 on 5 matching bases. The receptor comes from a human donor with alopecia areata. The CDR3 DNA reads as TGTGCCAGCAGTTACTCAGAGGGATACGAGCAGTACTTC. Protein product: CASSYSEGYEQYF.